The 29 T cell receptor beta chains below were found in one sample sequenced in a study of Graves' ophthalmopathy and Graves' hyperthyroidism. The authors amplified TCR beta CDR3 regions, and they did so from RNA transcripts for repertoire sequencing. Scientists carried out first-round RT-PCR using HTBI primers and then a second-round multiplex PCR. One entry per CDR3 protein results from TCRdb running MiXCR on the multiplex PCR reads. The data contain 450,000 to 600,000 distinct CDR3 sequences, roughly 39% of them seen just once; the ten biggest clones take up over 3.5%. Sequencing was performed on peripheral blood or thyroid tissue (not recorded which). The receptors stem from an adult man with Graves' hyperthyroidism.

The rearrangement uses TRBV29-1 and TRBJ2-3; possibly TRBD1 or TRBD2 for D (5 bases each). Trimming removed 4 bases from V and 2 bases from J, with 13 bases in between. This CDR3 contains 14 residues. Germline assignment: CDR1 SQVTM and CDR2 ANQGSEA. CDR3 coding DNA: TGCAGCGTTGCCCAAGGGACCTCCACAGATACGCAGTATTTT. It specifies CSVAQGTSTDTQYF.

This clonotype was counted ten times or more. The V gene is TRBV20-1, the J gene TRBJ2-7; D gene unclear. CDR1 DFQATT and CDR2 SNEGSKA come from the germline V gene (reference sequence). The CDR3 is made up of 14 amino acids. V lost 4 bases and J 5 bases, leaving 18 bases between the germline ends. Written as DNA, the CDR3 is TGCAGTGCTACTCGTCCGCGGCAGTTCCACGAGCAGTACTTC. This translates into CSATRPRQFHEQYF.

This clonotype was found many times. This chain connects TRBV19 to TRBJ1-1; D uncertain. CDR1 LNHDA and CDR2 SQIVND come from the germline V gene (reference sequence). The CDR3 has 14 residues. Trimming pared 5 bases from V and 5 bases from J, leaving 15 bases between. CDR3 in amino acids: CASSSQAPLTEAFF. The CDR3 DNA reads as TGTGCCAGTAGTTCCCAAGCACCTTTGACTGAAGCTTTCTTT.

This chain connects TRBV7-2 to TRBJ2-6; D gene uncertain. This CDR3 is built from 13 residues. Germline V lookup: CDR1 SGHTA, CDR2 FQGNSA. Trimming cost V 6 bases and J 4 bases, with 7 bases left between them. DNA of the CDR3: TGTGCCAGCAGTTACCAGGGGGCCAACGTCCTGACTTTC. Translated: CASSYQGANVLTF.

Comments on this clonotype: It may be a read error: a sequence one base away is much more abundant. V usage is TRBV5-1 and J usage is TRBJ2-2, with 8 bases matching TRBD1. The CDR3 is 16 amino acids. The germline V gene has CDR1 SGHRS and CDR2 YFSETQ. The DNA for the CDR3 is TGCGTCAGCAGCCCGCGGACAGGGAGGAACACCGGGGAGCTGTTTTTT. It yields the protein CVSSPRTGRNTGELFF.

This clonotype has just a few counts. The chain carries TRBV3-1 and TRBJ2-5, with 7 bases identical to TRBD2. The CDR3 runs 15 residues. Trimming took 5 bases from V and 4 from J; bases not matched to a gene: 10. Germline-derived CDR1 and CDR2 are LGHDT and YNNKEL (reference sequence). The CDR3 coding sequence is TGTGCCAGCAGCTCACTCGAGCGGGATTTAGAGACCCAGTACTTC. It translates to CASSSLERDLETQYF.

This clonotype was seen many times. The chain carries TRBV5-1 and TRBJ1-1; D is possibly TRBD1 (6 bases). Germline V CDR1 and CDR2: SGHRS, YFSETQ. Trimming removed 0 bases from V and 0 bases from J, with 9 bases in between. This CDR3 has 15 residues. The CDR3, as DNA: TGCGCCAGCAGCTTGGGGGCAGGGGTGAACACTGAAGCTTTCTTT. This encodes CASSLGAGVNTEAFF. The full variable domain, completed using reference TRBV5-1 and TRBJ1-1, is KAGVTQTPRYLIKTRGQQVTLSCSPISGHRSVSWYQQTPGQGLQFLFEYFSETQRNKGNFPGRFSGRQFSNSRSEMNVSTLELGDSALYLCASSLGAGVNTEAFFGQGTRLTVV.

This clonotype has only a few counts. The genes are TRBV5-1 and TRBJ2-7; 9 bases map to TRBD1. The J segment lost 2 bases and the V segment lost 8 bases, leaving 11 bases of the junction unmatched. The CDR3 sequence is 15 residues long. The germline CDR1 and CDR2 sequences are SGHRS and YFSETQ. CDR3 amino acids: CASSHPGQGAYEQYF. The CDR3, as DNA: TGCGCCAGTTCGCATCCGGGACAGGGCGCCTACGAGCAGTACTTC.

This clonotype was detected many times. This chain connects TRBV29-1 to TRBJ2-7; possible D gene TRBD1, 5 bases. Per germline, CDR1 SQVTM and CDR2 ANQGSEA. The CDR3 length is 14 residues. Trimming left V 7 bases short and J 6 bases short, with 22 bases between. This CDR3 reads CSALPDGHRAEQYF. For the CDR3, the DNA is TGCAGCGCCCTTCCGGACGGACACCGTGCCGAGCAGTACTTC.

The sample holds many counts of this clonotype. The CDR3 DNA follows: TGTGCCAGCAGTTTAAGGCAGGGTTCCGGGGCCAACGTCCTGACTTTC. Its protein is CASSLRQGSGANVLTF. The chain uses TRBV12-3 or TRBV12-4 and TRBJ2-6; D is perhaps TRBD1 (5 bases). The CDR3 is made up of 16 amino acids. The V gene lost 2 bases and the J gene lost 4 bases, with 12 bases spanning the gap.

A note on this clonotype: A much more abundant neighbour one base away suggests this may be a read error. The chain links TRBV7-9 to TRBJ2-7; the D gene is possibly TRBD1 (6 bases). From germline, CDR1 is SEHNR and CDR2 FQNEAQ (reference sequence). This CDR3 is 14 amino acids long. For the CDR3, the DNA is TGTGCCAGCGGCTTGGGACAAAGTATCTACGAGCAGTACTTC. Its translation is CASGLGQSIYEQYF.

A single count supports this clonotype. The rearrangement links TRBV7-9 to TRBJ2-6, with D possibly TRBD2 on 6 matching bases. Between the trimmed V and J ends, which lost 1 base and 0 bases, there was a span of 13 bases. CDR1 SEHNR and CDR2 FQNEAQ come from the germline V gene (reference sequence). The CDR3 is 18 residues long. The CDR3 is CASSLVTGETSGANVLTF. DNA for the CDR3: TGTGCCAGCAGCTTAGTAACGGGGGAAACCTCTGGGGCCAACGTCCTGACTTTC.

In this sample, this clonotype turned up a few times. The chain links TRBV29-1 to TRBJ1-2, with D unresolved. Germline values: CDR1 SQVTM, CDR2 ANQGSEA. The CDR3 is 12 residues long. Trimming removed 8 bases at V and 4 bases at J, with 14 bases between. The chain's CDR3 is CSSQDPVYGYTF. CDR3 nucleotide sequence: TGCAGCAGTCAGGACCCAGTCTATGGCTACACCTTC. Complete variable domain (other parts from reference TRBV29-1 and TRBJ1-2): SAVISQKPSRDICQRGTSLTIQCQVDSQVTMMFWYRQQPGQSLTLIATANQGSEATYESGFVIDKFPISRPNLTFSTLTVSNMSPEDSSIYLCSSQDPVYGYTFGSGTRLTVV.

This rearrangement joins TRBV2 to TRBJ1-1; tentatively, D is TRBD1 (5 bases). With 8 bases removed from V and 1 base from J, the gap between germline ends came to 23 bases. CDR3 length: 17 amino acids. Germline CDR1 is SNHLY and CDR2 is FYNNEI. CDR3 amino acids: CASRLKPKGLTNTEAFF. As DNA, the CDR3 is TGTGCCAGCCGGCTCAAACCCAAGGGGCTTACGAACACTGAAGCTTTCTTT.

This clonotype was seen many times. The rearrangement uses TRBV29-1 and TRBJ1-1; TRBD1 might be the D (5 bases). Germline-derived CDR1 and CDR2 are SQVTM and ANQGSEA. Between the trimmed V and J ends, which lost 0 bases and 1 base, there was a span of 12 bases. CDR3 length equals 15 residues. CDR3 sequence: CSVEDPEGANTEAFF. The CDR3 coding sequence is TGCAGCGTTGAAGATCCCGAAGGGGCGAACACTGAAGCTTTCTTT.

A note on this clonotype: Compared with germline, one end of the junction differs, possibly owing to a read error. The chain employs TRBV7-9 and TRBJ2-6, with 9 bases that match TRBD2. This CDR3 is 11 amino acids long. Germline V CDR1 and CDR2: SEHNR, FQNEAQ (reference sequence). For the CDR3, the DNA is TGTGCCAGCAGTGATAGCGGGAGACTTTCTTTC. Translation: CASSDSGRLSF.

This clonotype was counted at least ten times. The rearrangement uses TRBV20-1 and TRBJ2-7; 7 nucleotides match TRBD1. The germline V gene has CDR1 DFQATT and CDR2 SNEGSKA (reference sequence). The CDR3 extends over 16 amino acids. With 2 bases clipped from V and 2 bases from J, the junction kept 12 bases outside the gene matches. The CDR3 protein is CSARPLGTAKTYEQYF. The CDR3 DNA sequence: TGCAGTGCTAGACCCCTGGGGACAGCCAAAACCTACGAGCAGTACTTC.

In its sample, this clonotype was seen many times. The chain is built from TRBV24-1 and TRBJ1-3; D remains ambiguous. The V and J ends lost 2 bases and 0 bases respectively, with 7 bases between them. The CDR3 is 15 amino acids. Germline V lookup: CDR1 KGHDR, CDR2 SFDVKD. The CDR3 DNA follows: TGTGCCACCAGTGATTCTGGTTCCTCTGGAAACACCATATATTTT. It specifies CATSDSGSSGNTIYF.

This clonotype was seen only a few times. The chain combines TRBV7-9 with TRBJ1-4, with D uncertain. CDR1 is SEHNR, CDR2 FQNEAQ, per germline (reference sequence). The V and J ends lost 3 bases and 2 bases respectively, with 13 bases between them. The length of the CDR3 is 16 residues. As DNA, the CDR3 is TGTGCCAGCAGCTTCGTCCGGGGAACCACTAATGAAAAACTGTTTTTT. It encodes CASSFVRGTTNEKLFF.

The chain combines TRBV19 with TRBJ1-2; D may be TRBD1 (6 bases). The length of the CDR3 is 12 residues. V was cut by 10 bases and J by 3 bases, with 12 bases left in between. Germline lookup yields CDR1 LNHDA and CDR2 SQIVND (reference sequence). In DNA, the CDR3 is TGTGCCACCCTGAGGGGGTACTATGGCTACACCTTC. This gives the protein CATLRGYYGYTF.

The CDR3 coding sequence is TGTGCCAGCAGCTACTCCGGGACACGGTCCGGGGAGACCCAGTACTTC. Protein: CASSYSGTRSGETQYF. The chain is built from TRBV7-9 and TRBJ2-5, with a tentative D call TRBD1 (6 bases). The CDR3 spans 16 residues. The V end was cut by 4 bases, the J end by 5 bases, with 20 bases between. The germline V gene encodes CDR1 SEHNR and CDR2 FQNEAQ (reference sequence). The full variable domain, rest sourced from reference TRBV7-9 and TRBJ2-5, is DTGVSQNPRHKITKRGQNVTFRCDPISEHNRLYWYRQTLGQGPEFLTYFQNEAQLEKSRLLSDRFSAERPKGSFSTLEIQRTEQGDSAMYLCASSYSGTRSGETQYFGPGTRLLVL.

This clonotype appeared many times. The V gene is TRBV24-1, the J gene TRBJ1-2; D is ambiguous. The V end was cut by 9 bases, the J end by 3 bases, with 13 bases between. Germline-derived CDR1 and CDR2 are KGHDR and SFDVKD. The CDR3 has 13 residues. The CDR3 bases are TGTGCCACCCAAGAGAAAGGGTACTATGGCTACACCTTC. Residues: CATQEKGYYGYTF.

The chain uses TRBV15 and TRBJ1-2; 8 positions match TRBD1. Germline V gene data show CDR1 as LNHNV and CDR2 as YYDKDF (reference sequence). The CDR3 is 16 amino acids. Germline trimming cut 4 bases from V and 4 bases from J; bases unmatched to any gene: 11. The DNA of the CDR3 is TGTGCCACCAGCAAAGGTGGGGCAGGGGGCGGCTATGGCTACACCTTC. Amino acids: CATSKGGAGGGYGYTF. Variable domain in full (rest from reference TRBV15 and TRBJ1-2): DAMVIQNPRYQVTQFGKPVTLSCSQTLNHNVMYWYQQKSSQAPKLLFHYYDKDFNNEADTPDNFQSRRPNTSFCFLDIRSPGLGDTAMYLCATSKGGAGGGYGYTFGSGTRLTVV.

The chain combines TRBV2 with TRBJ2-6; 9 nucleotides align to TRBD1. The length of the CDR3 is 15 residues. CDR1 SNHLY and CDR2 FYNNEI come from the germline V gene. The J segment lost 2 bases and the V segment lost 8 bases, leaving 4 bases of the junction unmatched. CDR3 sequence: CASHWTGAGANVLTF. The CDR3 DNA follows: TGTGCCAGCCACTGGACAGGGGCTGGGGCCAACGTCCTGACTTTC. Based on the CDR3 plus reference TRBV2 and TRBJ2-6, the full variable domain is EPEVTQTPSHQVTQMGQEVILRCVPISNHLYFYWYRQILGQKVEFLVSFYNNEISEKSEIFDDQFSVERPDGSNFTLKIRSTKLEDSAMYFCASHWTGAGANVLTFGAGSRLTVL.

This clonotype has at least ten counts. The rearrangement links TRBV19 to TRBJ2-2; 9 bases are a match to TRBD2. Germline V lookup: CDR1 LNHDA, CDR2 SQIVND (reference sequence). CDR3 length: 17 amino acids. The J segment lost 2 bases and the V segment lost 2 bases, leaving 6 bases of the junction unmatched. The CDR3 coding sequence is TGTGCCAGTAGTATAATCCGACTAGCGGAAAACACCGGGGAGCTGTTTTTT. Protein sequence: CASSIIRLAENTGELFF.

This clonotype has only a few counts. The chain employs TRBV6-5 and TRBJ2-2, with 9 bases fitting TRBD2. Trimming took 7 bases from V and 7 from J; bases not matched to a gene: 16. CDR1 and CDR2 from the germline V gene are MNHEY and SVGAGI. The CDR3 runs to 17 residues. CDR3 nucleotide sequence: TGTGCCAGCACCTCGGCCCTAGCGGGAACGAAGAGCGGGGAGCTGTTTTTT. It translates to CASTSALAGTKSGELFF.

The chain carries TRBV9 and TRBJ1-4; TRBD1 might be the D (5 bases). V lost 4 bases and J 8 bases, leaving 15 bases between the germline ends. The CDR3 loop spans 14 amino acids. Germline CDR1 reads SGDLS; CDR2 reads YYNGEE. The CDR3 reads CASSPRRGVEKLFF. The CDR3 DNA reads TGTGCCAGCAGCCCCCGGAGAGGGGTCGAAAAACTGTTTTTT.

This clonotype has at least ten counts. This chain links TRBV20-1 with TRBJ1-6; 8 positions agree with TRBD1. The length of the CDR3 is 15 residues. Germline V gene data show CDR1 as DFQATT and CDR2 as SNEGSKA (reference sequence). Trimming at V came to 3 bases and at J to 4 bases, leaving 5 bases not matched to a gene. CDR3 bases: TGCAGTGCTAGCGGACAGGGAACTTATAATTCACCCCTCCACTTT. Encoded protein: CSASGQGTYNSPLHF.

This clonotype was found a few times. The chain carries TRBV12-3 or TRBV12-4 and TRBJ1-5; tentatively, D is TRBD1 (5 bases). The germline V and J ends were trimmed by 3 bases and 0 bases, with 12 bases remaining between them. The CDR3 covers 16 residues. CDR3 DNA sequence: TGTGCCAGCAGTTTCGGGGGGGATTATAGCAATCAGCCCCAGCATTTT. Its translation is CASSFGGDYSNQPQHF.